This T cell receptor (beta chain) is drawn from a study of T-cell reconstitution after alpha-beta-depleted transplantation in children. General study results and limits: Expanded clones from the graft, numbering several hundred, reportedly supplied alpha-beta T cells about two months after transplant. Recipient T cells and thymic progenitors that survived were the source of the high TCRbeta diversity seen at day 60 in some patients. Counts and diversity of T cells one year after transplant came mostly from newly produced T cells.

TCRbeta library construction was performed incorporating unique molecular identifiers. One entry per CDR3 protein results from TCRdb running MiXCR on the PCR reads. Of roughly 17,000 distinct CDR3 sequences detected, 9.5% to 15% appear once; the ten largest clones hold about 71%. This clonotype showed up many times. The antigen is not known. This CDR3 comprises 15 residues. V lost 3 bases to trimming and J lost 2 bases, with 12 bases between them. Sequences were derived from PBMCs, mostly from graft donor cells, sampled 180 days after TCRalphabeta/CD19-depleted stem cell transplant. This clonotype was obtained from a boy under three years old who had a stem cell transplant for Wiskott-Aldrich syndrome, so the T cells may come from the graft donor. The chain joins TRBV12-3 or TRBV12-4 to TRBJ2-3; D gene uncertain. CDR3 in DNA: TGTGCCAGCAGTTTCTACCATACACACACAGATACGCAGTATTTT. Encoded protein: CASSFYHTHTDTQYF.